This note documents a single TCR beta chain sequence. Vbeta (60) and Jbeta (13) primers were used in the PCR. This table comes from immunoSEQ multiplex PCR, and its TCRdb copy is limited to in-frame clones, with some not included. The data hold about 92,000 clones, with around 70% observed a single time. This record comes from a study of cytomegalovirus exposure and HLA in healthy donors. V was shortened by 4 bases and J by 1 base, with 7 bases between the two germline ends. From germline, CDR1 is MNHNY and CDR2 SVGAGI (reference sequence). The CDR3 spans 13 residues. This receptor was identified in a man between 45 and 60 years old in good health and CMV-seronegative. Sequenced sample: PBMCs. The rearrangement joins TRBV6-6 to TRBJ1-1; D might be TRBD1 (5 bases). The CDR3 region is CASSFRGNTEAFF. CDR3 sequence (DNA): TGTGCCAGCAGTTTTAGGGGGAACACTGAAGCTTTCTTT.